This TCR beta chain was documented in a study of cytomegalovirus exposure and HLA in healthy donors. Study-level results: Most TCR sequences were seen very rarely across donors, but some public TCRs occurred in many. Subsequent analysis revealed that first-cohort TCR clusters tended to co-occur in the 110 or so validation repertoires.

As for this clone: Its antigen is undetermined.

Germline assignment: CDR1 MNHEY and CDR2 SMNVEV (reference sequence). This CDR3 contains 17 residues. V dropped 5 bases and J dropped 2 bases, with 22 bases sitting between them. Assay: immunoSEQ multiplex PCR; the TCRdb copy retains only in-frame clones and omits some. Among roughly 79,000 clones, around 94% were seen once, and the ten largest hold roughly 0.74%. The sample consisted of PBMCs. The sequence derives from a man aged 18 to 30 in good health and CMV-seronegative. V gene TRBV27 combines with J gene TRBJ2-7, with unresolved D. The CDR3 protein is CASSPSLVGIEPYEQYF. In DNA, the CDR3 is TGTGCCAGCAGTCCCTCTTTGGTGGGCATAGAACCCTACGAGCAGTACTTC.